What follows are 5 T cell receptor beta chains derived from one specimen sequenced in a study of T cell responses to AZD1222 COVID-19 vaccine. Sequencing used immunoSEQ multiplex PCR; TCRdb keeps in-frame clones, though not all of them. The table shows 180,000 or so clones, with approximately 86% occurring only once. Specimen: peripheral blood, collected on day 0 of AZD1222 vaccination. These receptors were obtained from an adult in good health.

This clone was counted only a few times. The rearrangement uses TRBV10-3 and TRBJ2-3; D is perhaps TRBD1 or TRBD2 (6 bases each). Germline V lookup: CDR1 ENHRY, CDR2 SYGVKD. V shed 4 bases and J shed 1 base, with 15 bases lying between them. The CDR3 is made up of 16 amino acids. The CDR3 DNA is TGTGCCATCAGTGGAGTCGGAGGGGGGCGCACAGATACGCAGTATTTT. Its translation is CAISGVGGGRTDTQYF.

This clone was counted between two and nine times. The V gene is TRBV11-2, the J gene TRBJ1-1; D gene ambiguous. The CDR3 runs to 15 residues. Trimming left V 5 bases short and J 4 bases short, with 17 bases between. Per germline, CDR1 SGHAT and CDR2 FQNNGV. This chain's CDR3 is CASSLLGGEGTEAFF. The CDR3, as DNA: TGTGCCAGCAGCCTCTTGGGCGGGGAGGGCACTGAAGCTTTCTTT. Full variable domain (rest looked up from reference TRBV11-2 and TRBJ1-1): EAGVAQSPRYKIIEKRQSVAFWCNPISGHATLYWYQQILGQGPKLLIQFQNNGVVDDSQLPKDRFSAERLKGVDSTLKIQPAKLEDSAVYLCASSLLGGEGTEAFFGQGTRLTVV.

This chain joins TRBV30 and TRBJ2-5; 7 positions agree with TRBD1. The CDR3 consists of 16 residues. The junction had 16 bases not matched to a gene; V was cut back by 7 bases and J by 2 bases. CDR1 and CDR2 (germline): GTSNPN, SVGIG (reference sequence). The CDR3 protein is CASTLHRDRLQETQYF. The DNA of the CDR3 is TGTGCCTCGACACTTCATCGGGACAGACTACAAGAGACCCAGTACTTC. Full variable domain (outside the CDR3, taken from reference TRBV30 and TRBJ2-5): SQTIHQWPATLVQPVGSPLSLECTVEGTSNPNLYWYRQAAGRGLQLLFYSVGIGQISSEVPQNLSASRPQDRQFILSSKKLLLSDSGFYLCASTLHRDRLQETQYFGPGTRLLVL.

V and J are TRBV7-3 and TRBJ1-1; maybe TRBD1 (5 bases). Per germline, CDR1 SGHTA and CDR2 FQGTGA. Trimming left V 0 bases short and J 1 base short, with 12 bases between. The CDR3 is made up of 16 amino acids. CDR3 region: CASSLTPGPRNTEAFF. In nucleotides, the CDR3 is TGTGCCAGCAGCTTAACGCCGGGACCCAGGAACACTGAAGCTTTCTTT.

CDR3 loop: CASSEFQGSYEQYF. The CDR3 region has the DNA TGTGCCAGTAGTGAATTTCAGGGTTCCTACGAGCAGTACTTC. This chain connects TRBV19 to TRBJ2-7, with TRBD1 as a possible D gene (5 bases). The CDR3 totals 14 residues. Germline V gives CDR1 LNHDA, CDR2 SQIVND (reference sequence). With 5 bases removed from V and 1 base from J, the gap between germline ends came to 12 bases. The full variable domain, in which reference TRBV19 and TRBJ2-7 provide the parts outside the CDR3, is DGGITQSPKYLFRKEGQNVTLSCEQNLNHDAMYWYRQDPGQGLRLIYYSQIVNDFQKGDIAEGYSVSREKKESFPLTVTSAQKNPTAFYLCASSEFQGSYEQYFGPGTRLTVT.